The 15 T cell receptor beta chains presented below share a single source sample, sequenced in a study of blood T cell repertoires in COVID-19. Sequencing used immunoSEQ multiplex PCR; TCRdb keeps in-frame clones, though not all of them. This table holds 95,000 to 100,000 clones, 80% to 90% found once. Sequencing input: peripheral blood. These receptors were collected from an elderly man with acute or convalescent COVID-19.

The rearrangement links TRBV30 to TRBJ2-7; TRBD1 matches at 7 bases. This CDR3 has 12 amino acids. CDR1 and CDR2 from the germline V gene are GTSNPN and SVGIG (reference sequence). J gave up 4 bases and V 3 bases, and 3 bases lay outside the gene matches. The CDR3 DNA is TGTGCCTGGAGCCTGACAGGGTACGAGCAGTACTTC. It translates to CAWSLTGYEQYF.

Comment on this clone: A junction boundary mismatches the germline segment, possibly from a read error. V is TRBV5-4 and J is TRBJ2-1; 7 bases fit TRBD1. The CDR3 totals 15 residues. Germline CDR1 reads SGHNT; CDR2 reads YYREEE (reference sequence). This CDR3 is CASNLNRGIQNEQFF. The DNA of the CDR3 is TGTGCCAGCAACTTGAACAGGGGTATACAGAATGAGCAGTTCTTC.

This clone was found a few times. V usage is TRBV19 and J usage is TRBJ1-5; the match to TRBD1 covers 10 bases. Germline trimming cut 6 bases from V and 1 base from J; bases unmatched to any gene: 3. Germline V gene data show CDR1 as LNHDA and CDR2 as SQIVND (reference sequence). The CDR3 is 15 amino acids. The CDR3 sequence is CASSRTGGSNQPQHF. The CDR3 DNA reads TGTGCCAGTAGCCGGACAGGGGGAAGCAATCAGCCCCAGCATTTT.

As DNA, the CDR3 is TGCGCCAGCAGCCCGGTAGCGGGGGGTTCTTACGAGCAGTACTTC. It translates to CASSPVAGGSYEQYF. The chain is built from TRBV4-3 and TRBJ2-7, with 10 positions matching TRBD2. CDR1 is LGHNA, CDR2 YSLEER, per germline. This CDR3 has 15 amino acids. V was clipped by 4 bases and J by 4 bases; unmatched bases: 7.

The chain recombines TRBV5-1 with TRBJ2-2, with D unclear. With 0 bases removed from V and 7 bases from J, the gap between germline ends came to 7 bases. CDR3 size: 13 residues. Germline CDR1 SGHRS, CDR2 YFSETQ. The CDR3 sequence is CASSLVPGGELFF. In DNA, the CDR3 is TGCGCCAGCAGCTTGGTCCCCGGCGGGGAGCTGTTTTTT.

V is TRBV6-5 and J is TRBJ1-1, with 7 bases aligning to TRBD1. V was pared by 0 bases and J by 1 base, with 5 bases of the junction left unmatched. The length of the CDR3 is 16 residues. From germline, CDR1 is MNHEY and CDR2 SVGAGI. The CDR3 nucleotides read TGTGCCAGCAGTTACTCGCCCTGGACAGGGAACACTGAAGCTTTCTTT. Amino acids: CASSYSPWTGNTEAFF.

The chain recombines TRBV29-1 with TRBJ2-1; the D is unclear. V was pared by 1 base and J by 10 bases, with 11 bases between. Germline CDR1 is SQVTM and CDR2 is ANQGSEA. The CDR3 is made up of 12 amino acids. DNA of the CDR3: TGCAGCGTTGAAGGTTATAGAATCGAGCAGTTCTTC. The encoded protein is CSVEGYRIEQFF.

V is TRBV5-6 and J is TRBJ2-1, with 9 nucleotides matching TRBD1. V lost 4 bases, J lost 8 bases, and 10 bases stayed unmatched. The CDR3 runs to 15 residues. CDR1 is SGHDT, CDR2 YYEEEE, per germline. CDR3 nucleotides: TGTGCCAGCAGCGGAGGGACAGGGTGGATGCATGAGCAGTTCTTC. Translation: CASSGGTGWMHEQFF.

This chain joins TRBV29-1 and TRBJ2-7; TRBD1 matches at 9 bases. J gave up 4 bases and V 2 bases, and 6 bases lay outside the gene matches. Germline V gene data show CDR1 as SQVTM and CDR2 as ANQGSEA. The CDR3 extends over 14 amino acids. CDR3 coding DNA: TGCAGCGTTGAACTCCGGGACAGGGCGTACGAGCAGTACTTC. It encodes CSVELRDRAYEQYF.

This clone was seen once. The rearrangement joins TRBV6-2 or TRBV6-3 to TRBJ2-2, with 8 bases that match TRBD1. Losses at the gene ends were 2 bases for V and 5 bases for J; bases not matched to a gene: 10. Germline CDR1 MNHEY, CDR2 SVGEGT. The CDR3 is made up of 17 amino acids. In nucleotides, the CDR3 is TGTGCCAGCAGTTACGGGTCAGGGGGCCTTGAAACCGGGGAGCTGTTTTTT. Translating it yields CASSYGSGGLETGELFF.

This chain links TRBV7-8 with TRBJ2-7; 8 bases line up with TRBD2. The germline V gene has CDR1 SGHVS and CDR2 FQNEAQ. The CDR3 runs to 17 residues. The V and J ends lost 4 bases and 0 bases, in that order; junction bases with no gene match: 11. CDR3 protein: CASSSDHQAGVSYEQYF. CDR3 DNA sequence: TGTGCCAGCAGCTCCGACCACCAAGCGGGAGTCTCCTACGAGCAGTACTTC.

The chain has TRBV4-3 and TRBJ1-4; D might be TRBD1 (6 bases). This CDR3 is built from 14 residues. V gave up 2 bases and J gave up 6 bases, with 10 bases separating them. From germline, CDR1 is LGHNA and CDR2 YSLEER. CDR3 region: CASSQRAGDEKLFF. DNA of the CDR3: TGCGCCAGCAGCCAAAGGGCAGGGGATGAAAAACTGTTTTTT.

V gene TRBV27 combines with J gene TRBJ2-7, with TRBD1 matching over 9 bases. CDR1 and CDR2 (germline): MNHEY, SMNVEV (reference sequence). The CDR3 spans 15 residues. Trimming took 5 bases from V and 2 from J; bases not matched to a gene: 7. The DNA of the CDR3 is TGTGCCAGCAGTCCTGGGACAGGGCCCGCCTACGAGCAGTACTTC. Its translation is CASSPGTGPAYEQYF.

The genes are TRBV19 and TRBJ2-6; a weak D match, TRBD2 (5 bases). The CDR3 extends over 17 amino acids. Germline CDR1 is LNHDA and CDR2 is SQIVND (reference sequence). Trimming pared 3 bases from V and 2 bases from J, leaving 14 bases between. DNA of the CDR3: TGTGCCAGTAGTATTAACTTTATGGGAGCTGGGGCCAACGTCCTGACTTTC. Translating gives CASSINFMGAGANVLTF.

This clone was found a few times. The V call is TRBV19, the J call TRBJ1-5; D possibly corresponds to TRBD1 (6 bases). With 10 bases removed from V and 1 base from J, the gap between germline ends came to 20 bases. Germline V lookup: CDR1 LNHDA, CDR2 SQIVND (reference sequence). This CDR3 is built from 16 residues. DNA for the CDR3: TGTGCCACCACGCCGAAAACAGGGCCCAGCAATCAGCCCCAGCATTTT. Amino acids: CATTPKTGPSNQPQHF.